The 14 T cell receptor beta chains in this list originate from one sample, sequenced in a study of cytomegalovirus exposure and HLA in healthy donors. Primers included in the PCR were 60 Vbeta and 13 Jbeta primers. Clones were read by immunoSEQ multiplex PCR, and TCRdb kept only the in-frame ones, dropping some. Counted here are around 96,000 clones, around 76% occurring once; the ten biggest clones make up about a tenth. Input material: PBMCs. The receptors stem from a man aged 25 to 40 in good health and CMV-seropositive.

The chain recombines TRBV5-1 with TRBJ2-2; a weak D match, TRBD1 (6 bases). The germline CDR1 and CDR2 sequences are SGHRS and YFSETQ. This CDR3 comprises 16 residues. V gave up 0 bases and J gave up 4 bases, with 13 bases separating them. The CDR3 reads CASSLGTGWGTGELFF. CDR3 nucleotide sequence: TGCGCCAGCAGCTTGGGCACAGGGTGGGGCACCGGGGAGCTGTTTTTT.

The rearrangement uses TRBV27 and TRBJ2-1; 7 bases match TRBD1. CDR1 is MNHEY, CDR2 SMNVEV, per germline (reference sequence). V dropped 5 bases and J dropped 2; count of bases not matched to a gene: 6. The CDR3 length is 15 residues. CDR3 protein: CASSLTGLAYNEQFF. In DNA, the CDR3 is TGTGCCAGCAGTCTGACAGGGTTGGCCTACAATGAGCAGTTCTTC.

V and J are TRBV18 and TRBJ2-7; D is undetermined. The CDR3 covers 14 residues. The ends were cut back, 6 bases at V and 5 bases at J, with 17 bases in the middle. In germline, CDR1 is KGHSH, CDR2 LQKENI. The CDR3 DNA reads as TGTGCCAGCTCCCCTCCCCCACGCCGCGACGAGCAGTACTTC. Amino acids: CASSPPPRRDEQYF.

This clone was detected only once. V is TRBV28 and J is TRBJ2-3; 10 nucleotides match TRBD2. V trimming: 5 bases; J trimming: 3 bases; junction bases outside the gene matches: 8. CDR1 and CDR2 (germline): MDHEN, SYDVKM. This CDR3 has 16 amino acids. CDR3 coding DNA: TGTGCCAGCAGTACCCCCGCTAGCGGGGGAACAGATACGCAGTATTTT. This gives the protein CASSTPASGGTDTQYF.

This clone appeared a single time. The CDR3 here is CASSTHGVRDSSYEQYF. For the CDR3, the DNA is TGTGCCAGCAGCACACACGGTGTCCGGGACAGCTCCTACGAGCAGTACTTC. The V gene is TRBV7-6, the J gene TRBJ2-7; 7 bases are shared with TRBD1. Germline values: CDR1 SGHVS, CDR2 FNYEAQ. After removal of 5 bases from V and 0 bases from J, the junction contained 13 bases not matched to a gene. The CDR3 length is 17 residues.

This clone appeared a single time. This chain uses TRBV6-5 with TRBJ1-2, with a weak D call TRBD1 (6 bases). Germline CDR1 reads MNHEY; CDR2 reads SVGAGI. The V gene lost 6 bases and the J gene lost 3 bases, with 17 bases spanning the gap. This CDR3 region has 15 residues. The CDR3 DNA sequence: TGTGCCAGCAGCCGAAACAGGGAGTACTACTATGGCTACACCTTC. As protein: CASSRNREYYYGYTF.

About this clone: A junction boundary mismatches the germline segment, possibly from a read error. This chain connects TRBV7-9 to TRBJ1-2; TRBD1 might be the D (5 bases). The CDR3 is 15 residues long. Germline V gives CDR1 SEHNR, CDR2 FQNEAQ (reference sequence). The CDR3 protein is CSSSLEGSGGYGYTF. The CDR3 region has the DNA TGTTCCAGCAGCTTAGAAGGCTCCGGGGGCTATGGCTACACCTTC.

This chain connects TRBV5-5 to TRBJ2-2; D not resolved. V lost 2 bases and J lost 2, with 19 bases in between. Germline V gives CDR1 SGHKS, CDR2 YYEKEE (reference sequence). CDR3 size: 18 residues. The CDR3 nucleotides are TGTGCCAGCAGCTTTTTACCCTTCCACAAATCTAACACCGGGGAGCTGTTTTTT. The encoded protein is CASSFLPFHKSNTGELFF. Drawing the rest from reference TRBV5-5 and TRBJ2-2, the complete variable domain is DAGVTQSPTHLIKTRGQQVTLRCSPISGHKSVSWYQQVLGQGPQFIFQYYEKEERGRGNFPDRFSARQFPNYSSELNVNALLLGDSALYLCASSFLPFHKSNTGELFFGEGSRLTVL.

The chain recombines TRBV5-4 with TRBJ2-3; the match to TRBD2 covers 13 bases. The germline CDR1 and CDR2 sequences are SGHNT and YYREEE (reference sequence). The CDR3 covers 17 residues. J gave up 1 base and V 0 bases, and 2 bases lay outside the gene matches. For the CDR3, the DNA is TGTGCCAGCAGCTTGGGGGGGACTAGCGGGGGCACAGATACGCAGTATTTT. Encoded protein: CASSLGGTSGGTDTQYF.

The genes are TRBV6-5 and TRBJ1-5, with 7 bases identical to TRBD1. Germline V gene data show CDR1 as MNHEY and CDR2 as SVGAGI. The CDR3 loop spans 13 amino acids. The V and J ends lost 5 bases and 11 bases, in that order; junction bases with no gene match: 9. In DNA form, the CDR3 reads TGTGCCAGCAGTGATACTCAGGGGGTTACCCAGCATTTT. The encoded protein is CASSDTQGVTQHF.

The CDR3 DNA is TGCGCCAGCAGCCAGAGACAGGGAGCTAACTATGGCTACACCTTC. The encoded protein is CASSQRQGANYGYTF. V gene TRBV4-3 combines with J gene TRBJ1-2; TRBD1 matches 7 bases. Germline assignment: CDR1 LGHNA and CDR2 YSLEER. V gave up 3 bases and J gave up 0 bases; unmatched junction bases: 4. CDR3 length: 15 amino acids.

This clone was seen more than once but under ten times. The rearrangement uses TRBV4-3 and TRBJ1-4, with no clear D. Per the germline V gene, CDR1 is LGHNA and CDR2 is YSLEER. The CDR3 runs to 13 residues. Trimming left V 2 bases short and J 4 bases short, with 5 bases between. This CDR3 reads CASSQNINEKLFF. The CDR3 DNA sequence: TGCGCCAGCAGCCAAAATATTAATGAAAAACTGTTTTTT.

The chain combines TRBV7-2 with TRBJ1-5, with unresolved D. Germline V gene data show CDR1 as SGHTA and CDR2 as FQGNSA. The CDR3 is 12 residues long. The V and J ends lost 2 bases and 6 bases respectively, with 5 bases between them. CDR3 nucleotides: TGTGCCAGCAGCTTACCAGGTCAGCCCCAGCATTTT. This sequence encodes CASSLPGQPQHF.

V and J are TRBV25-1 and TRBJ1-6, with D unclear. CDR1 is MGHDK and CDR2 is SYGVNS in the germline V gene. Trimming removed 5 bases from V and 1 base from J, with 12 bases in between. The CDR3 is 16 residues long. The CDR3, as DNA: TGTGCCAGCAGTAACTCGAGGGCGTCCTATAATTCACCCCTCCACTTT. Translated: CASSNSRASYNSPLHF.